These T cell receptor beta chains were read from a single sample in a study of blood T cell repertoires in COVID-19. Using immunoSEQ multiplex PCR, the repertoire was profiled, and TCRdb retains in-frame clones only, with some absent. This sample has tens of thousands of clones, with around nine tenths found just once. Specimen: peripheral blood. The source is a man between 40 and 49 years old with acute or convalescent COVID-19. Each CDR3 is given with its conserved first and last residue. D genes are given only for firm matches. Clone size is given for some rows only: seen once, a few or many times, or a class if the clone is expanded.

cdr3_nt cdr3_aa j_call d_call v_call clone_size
TGCGCCAGCAGGTCGGGGGACAGGGGCCATACTATCCCCTTCGGCTACACCTTC CASRSGDRGHTIPFGYTF TRBJ1-2 TRBD1 TRBV5-1 .
TGTGCCATCAAGCTTTCGGGAAGCATGAACACTGAAGCTTTCTTT CAIKLSGSMNTEAFF TRBJ1-1 . TRBV10-3 once
TGTGCTAGTATACCGGGACAGGGGGCTTTCGGCTACACCTTC CASIPGQGAFGYTF TRBJ1-2 TRBD1 TRBV12-5 few
TGTGCCAGCAGTTTAGCGCGTGGAAACACCATATATTTT CASSLARGNTIYF TRBJ1-3 . TRBV12-3/TRBV12-4 .
TGTGCCAGCAGTTCCCCCGGACAGTCCTACGAGCAGTACTTC CASSSPGQSYEQYF TRBJ2-7 . TRBV28 few
TGTGCCAGCAGCTCAGGGGGGACGGGTTATGGCTACACCTTC CASSSGGTGYGYTF TRBJ1-2 TRBD1 TRBV5-6 .
TGTGCCAGCAGCCTCCAGAGGACGGGACTAGGGGAAAAACTGTTTTTT CASSLQRTGLGEKLFF TRBJ1-4 . TRBV5-4 .
TGTGCCTGGAGTTTCTTTCAACTAGCGGGATTTGGCAATGAGCAGTTCTTC CAWSFFQLAGFGNEQFF TRBJ2-1 TRBD2 TRBV30 .
TGCGCCAGCAGTGAGTCGAGGAATCAGCCCCAGCATTTT CASSESRNQPQHF TRBJ1-5 . TRBV10-2 .
TGTGCCAGCAGCCGGGGTACAACTAATGAAAAACTGTTTTTT CASSRGTTNEKLFF TRBJ1-4 . TRBV11-2 .
TGCGCCAGCAGCCAAGATCCGACAGCTAACTATGGCTACACCTTC CASSQDPTANYGYTF TRBJ1-2 . TRBV4-1 .
TGTGCCAGCAACCCGGGACAGGGGGACGAGCAGTACTTC CASNPGQGDEQYF TRBJ2-7 TRBD1 TRBV9 few
TGTGCCAGCAGGGGTGGGGAGGTCCGGGAGACCCAGTACTTC CASRGGEVRETQYF TRBJ2-5 . TRBV6-6 .
TGTGCCAGCAGCTTTATACCCGGGACAGGGTACTACGAGCAGTACTTC CASSFIPGTGYYEQYF TRBJ2-7 TRBD1 TRBV5-6 .
TGTGCCAGCAGAAAATCACGGGGAGTAACTGAAGCTTTCTTT CASRKSRGVTEAFF TRBJ1-1 . TRBV6-5 .
TGTGCCAGCAGCCAAACGGACAGGGTTGGCAATCAGCCCCAGCATTTT CASSQTDRVGNQPQHF TRBJ1-5 TRBD1 TRBV7-9 .
TGTGCCTGGAGTGTACGGGGAGATAATTCACCCCTCCACTTT CAWSVRGDNSPLHF TRBJ1-6 . TRBV30 .
TGTGCAAGTCGCTTAGGGACCGGGAGGCAGCCCCAGCATTTT CASRLGTGRQPQHF TRBJ1-5 . TRBV12-2 .
TGCGCCAGCAGCTTCAGGCCTCAGAGTACGAACACCGGGGAGCTGTTTTTT CASSFRPQSTNTGELFF TRBJ2-2 . TRBV5-1 once
TGTGCCAGCAGTTACGGGACTAGCGGGAGGTTTGGCGATGAGCAGTTCTTC CASSYGTSGRFGDEQFF TRBJ2-1 TRBD2 TRBV6-2/TRBV6-3 once
TGTGCCAGCAGTGAACGGGGAGGGGGGATGCGAGCGGATACGCAGTATTTT CASSERGGGMRADTQYF TRBJ2-3 . TRBV6-1 .
TGTGCCAGTAGTTCCCGGACTAGCGGGAGTTACAATGAGCAGTTCTTC CASSSRTSGSYNEQFF TRBJ2-1 TRBD2 TRBV19 .
TGTGCCGCGGGGCGCGGGGATGAAAAACTGTTTTTT CAAGRGDEKLFF TRBJ1-4 . TRBV6-6 .
TGTGCCAGCAGCCAAGATTGGGCGGGCAAGGAGAATGAGCAGTTCTTC CASSQDWAGKENEQFF TRBJ2-1 . TRBV4-2 once
TGTGCCAGCAGTCCACAAAGTTCGCGGGAAGCCAAAAACATTCAGTACTTC CASSPQSSREAKNIQYF TRBJ2-4 . TRBV27 .
TGTGCCAGTAGCAGGGACAGAGAAGAGACCCAGTACTTC CASSRDREETQYF TRBJ2-5 TRBD1 TRBV19 .
TGTGCCTGGAACCCGGGAGCAATGAACACTGAAGCTTTCTTT CAWNPGAMNTEAFF TRBJ1-1 . TRBV30 once
TGCGCCAGCACCCTGACAGGGAGGAACACTGAAGCTTTCTTT CASTLTGRNTEAFF TRBJ1-1 TRBD1 TRBV5-1 .
TGTGCCAGCGTAAGGGACAGGGCCTACACTGAAGCTTTCTTT CASVRDRAYTEAFF TRBJ1-1 TRBD1 TRBV6-5 few
TGTGCCAGCAGTGAATTGAGGGATTCACCCCTCCACTTT CASSELRDSPLHF TRBJ1-6 . TRBV6-1 .
TGTGCCAGCCATCAGGGGACAACTAATGAAAAACTGTTTTTT CASHQGTTNEKLFF TRBJ1-4 . TRBV19 .
TGTGCCAGCAGTTTTCAGGGTTTGAACACTGAAGCTTTCTTT CASSFQGLNTEAFF TRBJ1-1 . TRBV27 .
TGTGCCATCAGTGAGTATAAAAGCGGGGGTTTCGGCACAGATACGCAGTATTTT CAISEYKSGGFGTDTQYF TRBJ2-3 TRBD2 TRBV10-3 .
TGTGCCAGTAGAGCCCCCGGGGGGCGAGAGACCCAGTACTTC CASRAPGGRETQYF TRBJ2-5 . TRBV19 .
TGCGCCAGCAGCCAGACTAGCGGGAGGGCCCAGCAGTACTTC CASSQTSGRAQQYF TRBJ2-7 TRBD2 TRBV5-1 .
TGTGCCAGCAGCGACAGGGGGCGGAACTCACCCCTCCACTTT CASSDRGRNSPLHF TRBJ1-6 TRBD1 TRBV7-8 .
TGTGCCAGCTCACAGAGGACTAGCGGGGGAGATGGGCAGTTCTTC CASSQRTSGGDGQFF TRBJ2-1 TRBD2 TRBV18 .
TGTGCCAGCAGTTTAAGAGGGAGGGATGAGCAGTTCTTC CASSLRGRDEQFF TRBJ2-1 TRBD2 TRBV12-3/TRBV12-4 .
TGTGCCAGCAGCGTCCGGGTTTCGAATTCACCCCTCCACTTT CASSVRVSNSPLHF TRBJ1-6 . TRBV5-4 .
TGTGCCACCAGCAGAGGCAGGGACTCTGGAAACACCATATATTTT CATSRGRDSGNTIYF TRBJ1-3 . TRBV15 .
TGTGCCAGCAGTTGGTTTGGAGGGACAGGGGCACGGCCCCTCCACTTT CASSWFGGTGARPLHF TRBJ1-6 TRBD1 TRBV27 .
TGTGCCAGCAGCTTAATGGGCAGGGCCGAGCAGTACTTC CASSLMGRAEQYF TRBJ2-7 . TRBV7-6 .
TGTGCCACCAGCGGATTAGGGGGTCGGGGTGAAGCTTTCTTT CATSGLGGRGEAFF TRBJ1-1 . TRBV15 .
TGTGCCTGGAGCCGTGGGGGCGGGGGGGACAATGAGCAGTTCTTC CAWSRGGGGDNEQFF TRBJ2-1 TRBD2 TRBV30 .
TGCAGTGCTAGTAGGGGGCGCTTGGGCAATCAGCCCCAGCATTTT CSASRGRLGNQPQHF TRBJ1-5 TRBD1 TRBV20-1 .
TGCGCCAGCAGCCAGGACCCTAGCGGGAGGAGGAATGAGCAGTTCTTC CASSQDPSGRRNEQFF TRBJ2-1 TRBD2 TRBV4-1 .
TGTGCCAGCAGCTTAGGATTCAGCTATGGCTACACCTTC CASSLGFSYGYTF TRBJ1-2 . TRBV7-9 .